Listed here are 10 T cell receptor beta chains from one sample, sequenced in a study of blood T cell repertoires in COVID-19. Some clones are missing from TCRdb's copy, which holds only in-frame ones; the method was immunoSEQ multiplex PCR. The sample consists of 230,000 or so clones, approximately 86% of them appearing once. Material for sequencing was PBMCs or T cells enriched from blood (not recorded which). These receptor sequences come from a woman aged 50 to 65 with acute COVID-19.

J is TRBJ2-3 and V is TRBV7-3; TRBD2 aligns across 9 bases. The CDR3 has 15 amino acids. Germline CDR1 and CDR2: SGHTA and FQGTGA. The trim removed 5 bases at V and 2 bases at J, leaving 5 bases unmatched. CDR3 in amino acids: CASSMTSGFTDTQYF. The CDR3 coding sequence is TGTGCCAGCAGCATGACTAGCGGTTTCACAGATACGCAGTATTTT.

CDR3: CTSTPVRQGSEAFF. The CDR3 DNA is TGCACCAGCACTCCGGTTAGACAGGGGTCTGAAGCTTTCTTT. This chain joins TRBV1 and TRBJ1-1; the table's D call, TRBD1, has no DNA check behind it. TRBV1 is flagged as a pseudogene. The CDR3 has 14 residues.

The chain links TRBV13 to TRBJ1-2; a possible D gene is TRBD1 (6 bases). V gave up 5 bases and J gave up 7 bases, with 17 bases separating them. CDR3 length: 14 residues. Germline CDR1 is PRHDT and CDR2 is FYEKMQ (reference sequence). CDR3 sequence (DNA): TGTGCCAGCAGCCCGAGAACAGGGTGGGGTGGCTACACCTTC. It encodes CASSPRTGWGGYTF. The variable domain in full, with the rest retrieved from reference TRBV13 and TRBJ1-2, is AAGVIQSPRHLIKEKRETATLKCYPIPRHDTVYWYQQGPGQDPQFLISFYEKMQSDKGSIPDRFSAQQFSDYHSELNMSSLELGDSALYFCASSPRTGWGGYTFGSGTRLTVV.

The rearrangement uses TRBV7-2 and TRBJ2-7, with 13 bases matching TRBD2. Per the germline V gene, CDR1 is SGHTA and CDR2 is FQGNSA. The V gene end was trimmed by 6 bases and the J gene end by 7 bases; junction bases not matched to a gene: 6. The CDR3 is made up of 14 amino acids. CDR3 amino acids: CASRGLAGNGEQYF. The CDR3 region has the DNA TGTGCCAGCAGGGGACTAGCGGGGAATGGGGAGCAGTACTTC.

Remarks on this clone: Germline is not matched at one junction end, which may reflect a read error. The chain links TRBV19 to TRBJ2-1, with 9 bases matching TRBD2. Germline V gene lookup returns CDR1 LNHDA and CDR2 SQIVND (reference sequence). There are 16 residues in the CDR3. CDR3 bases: TGTGCCAGTAGTCTAGATAGCGGGAGCTCCTACAATGAGCAGTTCTTC. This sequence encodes CASSLDSGSSYNEQFF.

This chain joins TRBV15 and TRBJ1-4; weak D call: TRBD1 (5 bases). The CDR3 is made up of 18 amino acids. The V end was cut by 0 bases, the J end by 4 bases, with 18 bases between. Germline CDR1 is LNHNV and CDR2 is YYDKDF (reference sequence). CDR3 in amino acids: CATSRDRWGRAVNEKLFF. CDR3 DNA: TGTGCCACCAGCAGAGATCGTTGGGGGAGGGCGGTTAATGAAAAACTGTTTTTT. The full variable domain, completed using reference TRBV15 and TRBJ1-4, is DAMVIQNPRYQVTQFGKPVTLSCSQTLNHNVMYWYQQKSSQAPKLLFHYYDKDFNNEADTPDNFQSRRPNTSFCFLDIRSPGLGDTAMYLCATSRDRWGRAVNEKLFFGSGTQLSVL.

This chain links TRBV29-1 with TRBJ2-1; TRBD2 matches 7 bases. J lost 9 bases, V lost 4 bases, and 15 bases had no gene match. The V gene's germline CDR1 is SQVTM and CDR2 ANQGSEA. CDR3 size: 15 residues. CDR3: CSVGGWTRRSGEQFF. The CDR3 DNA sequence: TGCAGCGTTGGTGGTTGGACTAGACGCTCAGGTGAGCAGTTCTTC.

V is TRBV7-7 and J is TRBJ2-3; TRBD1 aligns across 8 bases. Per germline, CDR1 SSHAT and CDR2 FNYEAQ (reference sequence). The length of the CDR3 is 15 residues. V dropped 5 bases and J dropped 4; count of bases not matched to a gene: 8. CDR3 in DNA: TGTGCCAGCAGCCCGGGGACAGGACGCGCAGATACGCAGTATTTT. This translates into CASSPGTGRADTQYF.

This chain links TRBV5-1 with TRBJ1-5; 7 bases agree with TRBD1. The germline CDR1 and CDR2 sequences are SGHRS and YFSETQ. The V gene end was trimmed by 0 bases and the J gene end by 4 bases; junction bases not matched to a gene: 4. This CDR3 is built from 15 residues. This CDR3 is CASSLGAGGNQPQHF. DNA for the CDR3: TGCGCCAGCAGCTTGGGGGCAGGGGGGAATCAGCCCCAGCATTTT.

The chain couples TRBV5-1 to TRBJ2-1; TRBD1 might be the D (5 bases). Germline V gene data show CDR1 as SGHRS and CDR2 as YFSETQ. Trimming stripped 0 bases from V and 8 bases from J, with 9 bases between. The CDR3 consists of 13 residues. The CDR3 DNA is TGCGCCAGCAGCTTGGCAGGGTTCCATGAGCAGTTCTTC. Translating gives CASSLAGFHEQFF.